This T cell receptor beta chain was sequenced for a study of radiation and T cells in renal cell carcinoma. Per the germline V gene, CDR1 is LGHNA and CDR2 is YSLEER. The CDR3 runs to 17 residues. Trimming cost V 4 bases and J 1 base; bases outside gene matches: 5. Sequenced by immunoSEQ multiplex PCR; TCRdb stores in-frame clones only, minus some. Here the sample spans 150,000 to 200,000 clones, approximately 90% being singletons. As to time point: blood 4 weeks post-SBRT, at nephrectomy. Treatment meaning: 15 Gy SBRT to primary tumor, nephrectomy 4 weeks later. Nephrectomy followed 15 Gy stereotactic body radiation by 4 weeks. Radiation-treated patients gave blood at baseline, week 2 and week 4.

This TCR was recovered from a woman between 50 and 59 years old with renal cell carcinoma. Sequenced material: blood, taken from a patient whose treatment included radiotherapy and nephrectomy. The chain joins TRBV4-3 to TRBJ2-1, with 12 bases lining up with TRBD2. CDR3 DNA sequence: TGCGCCAGCAGCCGTCAGGGACTAGCGGGTTCCTACAATGAGCAGTTCTTC. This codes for CASSRQGLAGSYNEQFF.